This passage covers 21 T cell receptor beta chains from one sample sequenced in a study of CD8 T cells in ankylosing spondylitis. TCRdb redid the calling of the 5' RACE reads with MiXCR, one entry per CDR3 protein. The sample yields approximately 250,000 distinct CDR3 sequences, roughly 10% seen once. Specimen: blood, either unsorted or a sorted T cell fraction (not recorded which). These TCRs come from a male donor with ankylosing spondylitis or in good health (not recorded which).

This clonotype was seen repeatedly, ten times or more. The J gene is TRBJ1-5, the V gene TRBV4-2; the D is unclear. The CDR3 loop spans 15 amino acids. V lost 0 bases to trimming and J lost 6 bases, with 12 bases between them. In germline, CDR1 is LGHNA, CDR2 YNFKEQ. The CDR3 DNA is TGTGCCAGCAGCCAAGAGGCGGGGTTGGGTCAGCCCCAGCATTTT. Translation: CASSQEAGLGQPQHF.

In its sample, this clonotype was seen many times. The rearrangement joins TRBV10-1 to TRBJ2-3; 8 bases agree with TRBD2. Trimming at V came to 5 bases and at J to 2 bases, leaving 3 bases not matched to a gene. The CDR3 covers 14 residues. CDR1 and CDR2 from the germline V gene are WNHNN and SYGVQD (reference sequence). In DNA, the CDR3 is TGCGCCAGCAGTCCGGGGGGGGACACAGATACGCAGTATTTT. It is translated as CASSPGGDTDTQYF.

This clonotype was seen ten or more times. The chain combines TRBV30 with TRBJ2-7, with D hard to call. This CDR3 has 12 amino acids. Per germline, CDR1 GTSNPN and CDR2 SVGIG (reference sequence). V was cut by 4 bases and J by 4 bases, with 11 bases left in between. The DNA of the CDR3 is TGTGCCTGGACCCATCGACCTTACGAGCAGTACTTC. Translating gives CAWTHRPYEQYF.

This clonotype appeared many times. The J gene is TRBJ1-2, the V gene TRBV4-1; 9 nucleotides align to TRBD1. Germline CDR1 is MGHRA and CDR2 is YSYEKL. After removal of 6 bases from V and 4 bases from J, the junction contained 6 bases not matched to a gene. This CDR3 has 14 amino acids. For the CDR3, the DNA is TGCGCCAGCAGACCGATGACAGGGGGCTATGGCTACACCTTC. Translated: CASRPMTGGYGYTF.

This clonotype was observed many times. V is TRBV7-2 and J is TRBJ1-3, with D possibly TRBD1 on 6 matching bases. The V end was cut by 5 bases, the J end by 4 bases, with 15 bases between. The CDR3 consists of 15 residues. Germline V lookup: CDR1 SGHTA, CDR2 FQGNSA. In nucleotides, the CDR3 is TGTGCCAGCAGCCCACCGTGGGGGGCGGGAAACACCATATATTTT. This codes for CASSPPWGAGNTIYF. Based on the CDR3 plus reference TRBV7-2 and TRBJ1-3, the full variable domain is GAGVSQSPSNKVTEKGKDVELRCDPISGHTALYWYRQSLGQGLEFLIYFQGNSAPDKSGLPSDRFSAERTGGSVSTLTIQRTQQEDSAVYLCASSPPWGAGNTIYFGEGSWLTVV.

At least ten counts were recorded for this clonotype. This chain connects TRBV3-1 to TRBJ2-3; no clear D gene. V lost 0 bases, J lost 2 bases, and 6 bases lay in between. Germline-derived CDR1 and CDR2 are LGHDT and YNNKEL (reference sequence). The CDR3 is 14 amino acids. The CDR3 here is CASSQDFNTDTQYF. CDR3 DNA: TGTGCCAGCAGCCAAGATTTCAACACAGATACGCAGTATTTT.

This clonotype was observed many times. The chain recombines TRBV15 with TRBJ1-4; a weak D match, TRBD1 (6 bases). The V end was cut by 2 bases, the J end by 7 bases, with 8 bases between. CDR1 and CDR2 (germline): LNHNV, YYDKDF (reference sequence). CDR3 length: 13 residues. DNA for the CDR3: TGTGCCACCAGCAGAACAGGGTTTGAAAAACTGTTTTTT. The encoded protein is CATSRTGFEKLFF.

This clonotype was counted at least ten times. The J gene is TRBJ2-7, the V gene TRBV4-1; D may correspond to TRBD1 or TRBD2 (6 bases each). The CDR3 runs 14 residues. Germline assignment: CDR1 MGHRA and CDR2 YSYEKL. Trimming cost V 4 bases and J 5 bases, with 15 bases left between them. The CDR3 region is CASSPGALRNEQYF. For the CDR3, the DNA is TGCGCCAGCAGCCCGGGGGCCCTTAGAAACGAGCAGTACTTC.

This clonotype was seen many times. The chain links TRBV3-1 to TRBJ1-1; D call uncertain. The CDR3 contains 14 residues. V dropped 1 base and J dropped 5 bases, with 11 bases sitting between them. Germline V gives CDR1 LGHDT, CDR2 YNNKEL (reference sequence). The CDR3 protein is CASSQALRGTEAFF. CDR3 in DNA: TGTGCCAGCAGCCAAGCCCTCCGAGGGACTGAAGCTTTCTTT.

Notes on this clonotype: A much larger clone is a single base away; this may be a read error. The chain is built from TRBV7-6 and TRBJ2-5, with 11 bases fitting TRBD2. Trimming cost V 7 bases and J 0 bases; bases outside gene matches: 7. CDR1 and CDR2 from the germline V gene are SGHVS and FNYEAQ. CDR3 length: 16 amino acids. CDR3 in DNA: TGTGCCAGCAACTCGACTAGCGGGGTGTACCAAGAGACCCAGTACTTC. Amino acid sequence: CASNSTSGVYQETQYF.

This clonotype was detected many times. The CDR3 sequence is CASSLVPNNEQFF. CDR3 bases: TGTGCCAGCAGCTTAGTGCCGAACAATGAGCAGTTCTTC. The chain employs TRBV11-3 and TRBJ2-1; D gene uncertain. This CDR3 has 13 residues. V was cut by 1 base and J by 5 bases, with 6 bases left in between. The germline CDR1 and CDR2 sequences are SGHNT and YENEEA.

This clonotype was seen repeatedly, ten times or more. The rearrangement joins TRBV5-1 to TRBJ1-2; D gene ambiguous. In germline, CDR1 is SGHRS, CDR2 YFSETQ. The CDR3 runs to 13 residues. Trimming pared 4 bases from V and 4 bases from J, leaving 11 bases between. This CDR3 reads CASSPGHSYGYTF. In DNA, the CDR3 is TGCGCCAGCAGCCCCGGGCACAGCTATGGCTACACCTTC.

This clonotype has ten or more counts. The CDR3 loop is CASSQALGTGGRGYTF. CDR3 DNA: TGTGCCAGCAGCCAGGCCTTAGGGACAGGGGGCCGGGGCTACACCTTC. The genes are TRBV3-1 and TRBJ1-2; 12 bases map to TRBD1. The CDR3 consists of 16 residues. Germline V gene lookup returns CDR1 LGHDT and CDR2 YNNKEL (reference sequence). V shed 3 bases, J shed 8 bases, and the junction held 10 bases outside the gene matches.

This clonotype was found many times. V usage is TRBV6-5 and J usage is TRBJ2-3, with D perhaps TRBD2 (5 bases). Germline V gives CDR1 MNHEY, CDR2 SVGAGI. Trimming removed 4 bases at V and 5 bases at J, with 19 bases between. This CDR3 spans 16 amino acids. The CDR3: CASSSLGVLQRDTQYF. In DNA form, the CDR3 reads TGTGCCAGCAGTTCACTCGGGGTCCTCCAGAGAGATACGCAGTATTTT.

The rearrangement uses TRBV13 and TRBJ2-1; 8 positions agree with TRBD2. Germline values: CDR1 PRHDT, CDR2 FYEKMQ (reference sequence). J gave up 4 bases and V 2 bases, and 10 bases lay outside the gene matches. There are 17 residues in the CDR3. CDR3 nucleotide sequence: TGTGCCAGCAGCTTAAGAGCTAGCGGGTTAACTTACAATGAGCAGTTCTTC. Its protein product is CASSLRASGLTYNEQFF.

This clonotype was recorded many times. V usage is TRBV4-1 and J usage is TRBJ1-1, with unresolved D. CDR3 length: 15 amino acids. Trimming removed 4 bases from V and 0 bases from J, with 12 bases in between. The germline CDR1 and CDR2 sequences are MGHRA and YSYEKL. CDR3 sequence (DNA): TGCGCCAGCAGCCCTCTCCCCAGCGTGAACACTGAAGCTTTCTTT. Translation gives CASSPLPSVNTEAFF.

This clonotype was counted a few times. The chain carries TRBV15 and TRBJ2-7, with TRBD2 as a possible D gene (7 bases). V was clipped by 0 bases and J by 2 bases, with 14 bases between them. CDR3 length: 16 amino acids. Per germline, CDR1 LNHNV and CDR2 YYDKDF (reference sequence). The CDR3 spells CATSRDRGATPYEQYF. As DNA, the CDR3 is TGTGCCACCAGCAGAGATCGGGGGGCTACGCCCTACGAGCAGTACTTC.

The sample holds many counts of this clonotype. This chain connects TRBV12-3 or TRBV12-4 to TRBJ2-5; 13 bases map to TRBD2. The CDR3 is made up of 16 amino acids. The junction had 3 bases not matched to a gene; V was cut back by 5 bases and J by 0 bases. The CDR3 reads CASSPLAGGYQETQYF. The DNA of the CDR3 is TGTGCCAGCAGTCCACTAGCGGGAGGGTACCAAGAGACCCAGTACTTC.

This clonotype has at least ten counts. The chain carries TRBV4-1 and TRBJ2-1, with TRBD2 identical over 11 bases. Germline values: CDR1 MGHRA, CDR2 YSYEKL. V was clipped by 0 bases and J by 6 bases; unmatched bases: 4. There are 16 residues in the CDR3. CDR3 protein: CASSQEASGGPNEQFF. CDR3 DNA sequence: TGCGCCAGCAGCCAAGAGGCTAGCGGGGGGCCCAATGAGCAGTTCTTC.

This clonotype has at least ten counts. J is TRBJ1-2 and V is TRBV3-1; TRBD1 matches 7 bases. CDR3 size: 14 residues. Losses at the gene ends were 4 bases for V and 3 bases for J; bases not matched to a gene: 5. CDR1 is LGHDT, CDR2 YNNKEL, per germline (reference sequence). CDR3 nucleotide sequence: TGTGCCAGCAGCCCTAGGGGGCTCGACTATGGCTACACCTTC. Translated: CASSPRGLDYGYTF.

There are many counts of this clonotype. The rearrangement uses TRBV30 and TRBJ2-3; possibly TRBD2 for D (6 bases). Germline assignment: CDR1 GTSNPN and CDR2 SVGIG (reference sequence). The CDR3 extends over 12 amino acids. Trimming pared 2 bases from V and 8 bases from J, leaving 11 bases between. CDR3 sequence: CAWSPTRGTQYF. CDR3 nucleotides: TGTGCCTGGAGTCCGACTAGGGGTACGCAGTATTTT.